This TCR beta chain was observed in a study of cytomegalovirus exposure and HLA in healthy donors. The V gene's germline CDR1 is SNHLY and CDR2 FYNNEI. The CDR3 covers 15 residues. Concerning this clone: What it recognizes is unknown. Sequence at one end of the junction differs from germline and may be a read error.

Study observations and caveats: The Asian-associated ancestry cluster reportedly had fewer N-insertions than the approximately 700-donor mean in a later analysis.

60 Vbeta and 13 Jbeta primers were used in PCR. The table came from immunoSEQ multiplex PCR; TCRdb's copy has only in-frame clones and leaves some out. The sample consists of approximately 89,000 clones, about 75% of them appearing once. The clonotype comes from a man aged 25-45 years in good health and CMV-seropositive. Sequencing was carried out using PBMCs. The chain employs TRBV2 and TRBJ2-1, with 7 bases that match TRBD2. CDR3 protein: CASTRAGRPVNGQFF. CDR3 DNA sequence: TGTGCCAGCACCCGAGCGGGGCGACCAGTGAATGGGCAGTTCTTC.